The sequence of this T cell receptor (beta chain) was determined in a study of cytomegalovirus exposure and HLA in healthy donors. Study-level information: The study's early data release held tens of millions of unique TCRs from HLA-typed donors.

The study, taken as a whole, reports: Presence/absence analyses assumed roughly uniform sequencing depth across donors, which may not hold.

The primer mix had 60 Vbeta and 13 Jbeta primers. Authors' methods: A later analysis tallied about 80 million unique TCR beta chains, about 9.9 million of them shared. Assay used: immunoSEQ multiplex PCR; TCRdb lists only in-frame clones, some missing. That table is the source of V, J and clone size, and D and trimming were worked out from the DNA. The sample gives tens of thousands of clones, about two thirds of which show up once; approximately 9% is in the top ten. Germline values: CDR1 PRHDT, CDR2 FYEKMQ (reference sequence). This CDR3 has 15 amino acids. Trimming removed 8 bases at V and 4 bases at J, with 17 bases between. Comment on this clone: Its antigen is not known.

The receptor comes from a man aged 60 to 75 in good health and CMV-seronegative. This sequence joins TRBV13 and TRBJ2-2; perhaps TRBD2 as D (5 bases). Sequenced material: PBMCs. CDR3 in amino acids: CASSNSGKLTGELFF. DNA of the CDR3: TGTGCCAGCTCCAATTCGGGGAAACTCACCGGGGAGCTGTTTTTT.